The 10 T cell receptor beta chains listed next were all sequenced from one sample in a study of T cell responses to AZD1222 COVID-19 vaccine. Clones were read by immunoSEQ multiplex PCR, and TCRdb kept only the in-frame ones, dropping some. The table includes 120,000 or so clones, about 88% detected once. The sample here was peripheral blood, taken 28 days after the second AZD1222 dose. Source of these receptors: an adult who received the AZD1222 COVID-19 vaccine.

The CDR3 nucleotides are TGTGCCAGCAGCCAGCCTGGGTTGGAGAAGACCCAGTACTTC. Its translation: CASSQPGLEKTQYF. This chain joins TRBV3-1 (or the pseudogene TRBV3-2) and TRBJ2-5; no firm D call. Germline V gene data show CDR1 as LGHDT and CDR2 as YNNKEL (reference sequence). The length of the CDR3 is 14 residues. V was clipped by 3 bases and J by 6 bases, with 14 bases between them.

The chain uses TRBV27 and TRBJ1-5; D is ambiguous. Germline assignment: CDR1 MNHEY and CDR2 SMNVEV (reference sequence). With 9 bases removed from V and 0 bases from J, the gap between germline ends came to 15 bases. The CDR3 runs to 15 residues. DNA for the CDR3: TGTGCCAGAAAACCCCATCCCTATAGCAATCAGCCCCAGCATTTT. Its translation: CARKPHPYSNQPQHF.

V is TRBV4-2 and J is TRBJ1-6; no definite D call. CDR1 is LGHNA, CDR2 YNFKEQ, per germline. V was shortened by 1 base and J by 8 bases, with 6 bases between the two germline ends. This CDR3 contains 13 residues. The CDR3 bases are TGTGCCAGCAGCCAAGCGCGAGATTCACCCCTCCACTTT. Translation: CASSQARDSPLHF.

This chain's CDR3 is CASSQDRTGWTYEQYF. The CDR3 DNA follows: TGCGCCAGCAGCCAAGATAGGACAGGTTGGACCTACGAGCAGTACTTC. This sequence joins TRBV4-3 and TRBJ2-7, with 7 bases that match TRBD1. The CDR3 is 16 amino acids. The germline V gene has CDR1 LGHNA and CDR2 YSLEER. V trimming: 0 bases; J trimming: 2 bases; junction bases outside the gene matches: 7.

V usage is TRBV19 and J usage is TRBJ1-2; D unresolved. V was trimmed by 3 bases and J by 3 bases, leaving 17 bases between them. Germline V lookup: CDR1 LNHDA, CDR2 SQIVND (reference sequence). The CDR3 covers 16 residues. The CDR3 sequence: CASSMSSWYSDYGYTF. The CDR3, as DNA: TGTGCCAGTAGTATGTCGTCATGGTACTCGGACTATGGCTACACCTTC.

The genes are TRBV4-3 and TRBJ1-3, with TRBD1 matching over 7 bases. The CDR3 totals 16 residues. In germline, CDR1 is LGHNA, CDR2 YSLEER. Trimming removed 4 bases from V and 0 bases from J; junction bases left unmatched: 6. CDR3 loop: CASSRLGQNSGNTIYF. In DNA form, the CDR3 reads TGCGCCAGCAGCCGCTTGGGACAGAACTCTGGAAACACCATATATTTT.

The rearrangement links TRBV16 to TRBJ2-6, with D perhaps matching TRBD1 (6 bases). Between the trimmed V and J ends, which lost 4 bases and 3 bases, there was a span of 16 bases. The CDR3 length is 17 residues. Germline lookup yields CDR1 KGHSY and CDR2 FQNENV. In DNA, the CDR3 is TGTGCCAGCAGCCGAGCGACAGGAACGAGTGGGGCCAACGTCCTGACTTTC. As protein: CASSRATGTSGANVLTF.

Written as DNA, the CDR3 is TGTGCCAGCAGCCCTACTAGCGGGGGGGCCCTGGAGACCCAGTACTTC. This codes for CASSPTSGGALETQYF. V is TRBV7-3 and J is TRBJ2-5; 13 nucleotides agree with TRBD2. The germline CDR1 and CDR2 sequences are SGHTA and FQGTGA. The junction had 8 bases not matched to a gene; V was cut back by 5 bases and J by 5 bases. The CDR3 runs 16 residues.

This chain uses TRBV21-1 with TRBJ2-3. TRBV21-1 is designated a pseudogene. This CDR3 region has 15 residues. The CDR3 DNA reads as TGTGCCAGCAGCAAACTCCCGACCGGGGCATATACGCAGTATTTT. Translating gives CASSKLPTGAYTQYF.

The chain couples TRBV28 to TRBJ1-2; 9 bases agree with TRBD1. The CDR3 consists of 15 residues. Germline CDR1 and CDR2: MDHEN and SYDVKM. The junction had 3 bases not matched to a gene; V was cut back by 2 bases and J by 2 bases. The CDR3, as DNA: TGTGCCAGCAGTTTAAGTGACAGGGGGAACTATGGCTACACCTTC. Its protein product is CASSLSDRGNYGYTF.